This TCR beta chain was documented in a study of T cells after yellow fever vaccination. Details on this clonotype: A junction boundary mismatches the germline segment, possibly from a read error.

CDR3 size: 17 residues. TCRdb re-analysed the 5' RACE reads in MiXCR, keeping a single row per CDR3 protein. The sample carries about 630,000 distinct CDR3 sequences, about 12% recorded once. The input for sequencing was PBMCs, taken on the day of the yellow fever booster vaccination. The sequence came from a man aged 25-40 years who received the YFV17D yellow fever vaccine. This rearrangement joins TRBV12-3 or TRBV12-4 to TRBJ2-7, with TRBD2 identical over 13 bases. The CDR3 loop is CASSWTSGSWGTGEQCF. CDR3 sequence (DNA): TGTGCCAGCAGTTGGACTAGCGGGAGTTGGGGGACGGGTGAGCAGTGCTTC.